Reported below is one TCR beta chain. The sample originates from a study of blood T cell repertoires in COVID-19. Study context: Samples came from the United States, Italy and Spain, spanning acute and convalescent COVID-19. In each case, the material was cDNA or gDNA derived from T cells, B-cell-depleted T cells, or PBMCs.

The V end lost 0 bases, the J end lost 0 bases, and 12 bases lay between the germline ends. The CDR3 spans 17 residues. Germline-derived CDR1 and CDR2 are SGDLS and YYNGEE. Authors' data handling: Nucleated cell number was recorded as an estimate derived from reference gene primer amplification. Repertoires were generated with immunoSEQ multiplex PCR, while TCRdb's copy carries only in-frame clones and drops some. V and J calls and clone size are copied from that table; D and trimming were computed from the DNA. The sample has some 150,000 clones; 80% are singletons. Sequences were obtained from peripheral blood. The clonotype comes from a man between 60 and 70 years old with acute or convalescent COVID-19. The rearrangement links TRBV9 to TRBJ1-4; D possibly corresponds to TRBD1 (6 bases). The CDR3 sequence is CASSVGIGGTTNEKLFF. The DNA for the CDR3 is TGTGCCAGCAGCGTAGGCATAGGGGGTACAACTAATGAAAAACTGTTTTTT.